The 27 T cell receptor beta chains in this list originate from one sample, sequenced in a study of blood T cell repertoires in COVID-19. The method was immunoSEQ multiplex PCR; TCRdb's version includes in-frame clones alone and lacks a portion of them. The table records a few hundred thousand clones, 81% of them present only once. Sample: peripheral blood. The receptors stem from a human donor with acute or convalescent COVID-19. The donor label of this sample is uncertain.

As concerns this clone: The sample holds other DNA sequences that translate to the same CDR3. This chain uses TRBV30 with TRBJ2-7, with TRBD2 matching 8 bases. Germline V lookup: CDR1 GTSNPN, CDR2 SVGIG (reference sequence). Losses at the gene ends were 2 bases for V and 1 base for J; bases not matched to a gene: 4. The CDR3 consists of 14 residues. The CDR3, as DNA: TGTGCCTGGAGTATGGCGGGGGGTTCCTACGAGCAGTACTTC. Translating it yields CAWSMAGGSYEQYF.

The V and J genes are TRBV28 and TRBJ1-1, with a possible D match to TRBD1 (5 bases). Per germline, CDR1 MDHEN and CDR2 SYDVKM. There are 15 residues in the CDR3. Trimming cost V 2 bases and J 1 base, with 11 bases left between them. The CDR3 DNA reads as TGTGCCAGCAGTTTACCGGGGGTTGGGAACACTGAAGCTTTCTTT. The encoded protein is CASSLPGVGNTEAFF.

The V call is TRBV11-3, the J call TRBJ2-7; TRBD2 agrees at 7 bases. This CDR3 is 13 amino acids long. The germline CDR1 and CDR2 sequences are SGHNT and YENEEA. J gave up 4 bases and V 1 base, and 1 base lay outside the gene matches. The CDR3 DNA is TGTGCCAGCAGCTTAGGCGGGGGATACGAGCAGTACTTC. Protein product: CASSLGGGYEQYF. The entire variable domain, with the rest obtained from reference TRBV11-3 and TRBJ2-7, is as follows: EAGVVQSPRYKIIEKKQPVAFWCNPISGHNTLYWYLQNLGQGPELLIRYENEEAVDDSQLPKDRFSAERLKGVDSTLKIQPAELGDSAVYLCASSLGGGYEQYFGPGTRLTVT.

The chain links TRBV7-9 to TRBJ1-5; 7 bases map to TRBD1. CDR1 is SEHNR, CDR2 FQNEAQ, per germline (reference sequence). After removal of 5 bases from V and 7 bases from J, the junction contained 8 bases not matched to a gene. The CDR3 length is 14 residues. In DNA, the CDR3 is TGTGCCAGCAGCATAGACAGGGTAGGACAGCCCCAGCATTTT. Translated: CASSIDRVGQPQHF.

The rearrangement joins TRBV30 to TRBJ2-7; TRBD2 agrees at 11 bases. The CDR3 has 14 residues. Looked up from germline, CDR1 is GTSNPN and CDR2 is SVGIG (reference sequence). V lost 1 base and J lost 6; bases outside the gene matches: 5. CDR3 region: CAWSGLAGLGEQYF. CDR3 DNA: TGTGCCTGGAGTGGACTAGCGGGGCTCGGCGAGCAGTACTTC.

The CDR3 sequence: CASSLVQTYEQYF. The CDR3 bases are TGTGCCAGCAGCTTGGTACAAACATACGAGCAGTACTTC. The chain uses TRBV5-5 and TRBJ2-7; D gene ambiguous. The germline V gene has CDR1 SGHKS and CDR2 YYEKEE (reference sequence). This CDR3 is 13 amino acids long. V was trimmed by 0 bases and J by 4 bases, leaving 8 bases between them.

The rearrangement links TRBV18 to TRBJ1-2, with 8 bases lining up with TRBD1. V was pared by 1 base and J by 6 bases, with 7 bases of the junction left unmatched. This CDR3 is built from 15 residues. CDR1 and CDR2 from the germline V gene are KGHSH and LQKENI. CDR3 sequence (DNA): TGTGCCAGCTCACCACTAGACAGGGGCTATGATGGCTACACCTTC. Protein product: CASSPLDRGYDGYTF.

The sample holds a few counts of this clone. This rearrangement joins TRBV5-1 to TRBJ1-1; 8 bases align to TRBD1. V shed 3 bases, J shed 7 bases, and the junction held 17 bases outside the gene matches. Germline loops: CDR1 SGHRS, CDR2 YFSETQ. The CDR3 sequence is 17 residues long. The CDR3 region has the DNA TGCGCCAGCAGCTCGGAGACAGGGGAGGATTTTGCGGGTGAAGCTTTCTTT. Its translation is CASSSETGEDFAGEAFF.

In DNA, the CDR3 is TGCAGTGCTAGTTTACAGGGGGCTGCAACTAATGAAAAACTGTTTTTT. This translates into CSASLQGAATNEKLFF. The gene calls are TRBV20-1 and TRBJ1-4, with 9 bases fitting TRBD1. Per the germline V gene, CDR1 is DFQATT and CDR2 is SNEGSKA (reference sequence). The CDR3 runs 16 residues. Trimming took 3 bases from V and 0 from J; bases not matched to a gene: 5.

The chain combines TRBV4-1 with TRBJ2-5, with 7 nucleotides matching TRBD2. CDR1 and CDR2 (germline): MGHRA, YSYEKL. V shed 1 base and J 5 bases; nucleotides not matched to a gene: 13. The CDR3 spans 17 residues. The CDR3 DNA reads as TGCGCCAGCAGCCAAGGTCGACTAGCTCGGGGGGAGGAGACCCAGTACTTC. Encoded protein: CASSQGRLARGEETQYF.

On this clone: This same CDR3 is encoded by further DNA sequences in the sample. The chain combines TRBV30 with TRBJ2-7; TRBD2 matches 8 bases. This CDR3 comprises 13 residues. Germline assignment: CDR1 GTSNPN and CDR2 SVGIG (reference sequence). J gave up 1 base and V 3 bases, and 2 bases lay outside the gene matches. DNA for the CDR3: TGTGCCTGGAGGCTAGCGGGTTCCTACGAGCAGTACTTC. Protein product: CAWRLAGSYEQYF.

V is TRBV7-9 and J is TRBJ1-1; D gene ambiguous. Germline values: CDR1 SEHNR, CDR2 FQNEAQ (reference sequence). The CDR3 runs 14 residues. V was shortened by 1 base and J by 2 bases, with 8 bases between the two germline ends. This chain's CDR3 is CASSLVEGNTEAFF. The CDR3 DNA follows: TGTGCCAGCAGCTTAGTGGAGGGTAACACTGAAGCTTTCTTT.

The chain combines TRBV10-3 with TRBJ2-3, with D possibly TRBD2 on 7 matching bases. The germline V and J ends were trimmed by 8 bases and 0 bases, with 15 bases remaining between them. Germline V gene sequence: CDR1 ENHRY, CDR2 SYGVKD. The CDR3 contains 15 residues. In DNA, the CDR3 is TGTGCCATCGGGGGAGGGGGGTACAGCACAGATACGCAGTATTTT. It codes for CAIGGGGYSTDTQYF.

V gene TRBV2 combines with J gene TRBJ1-1; D is undetermined. With 4 bases removed from V and 0 bases from J, the gap between germline ends came to 9 bases. The CDR3 contains 14 residues. Germline CDR1 is SNHLY and CDR2 is FYNNEI. The CDR3 here is CASSVELVNTEAFF. The CDR3 DNA is TGTGCCAGCAGTGTTGAGTTGGTGAACACTGAAGCTTTCTTT.

The chain carries TRBV2 and TRBJ2-3; maybe TRBD1 (5 bases). This CDR3 spans 14 amino acids. Deletions cut 3 bases from V and 7 bases from J, with 14 bases between. The germline CDR1 and CDR2 sequences are SNHLY and FYNNEI. CDR3 loop: CASSDGQGIHTQYF. CDR3 DNA: TGTGCCAGCAGTGATGGGCAGGGAATTCATACGCAGTATTTT.

The chain employs TRBV7-9 and TRBJ1-2; no firm D call. The CDR3 totals 15 residues. Trimming took 2 bases from V and 5 from J, leaving 15 bases between them. Germline V CDR1 and CDR2: SEHNR, FQNEAQ (reference sequence). CDR3 in amino acids: CASSLSSGSQYGYTF. Here the CDR3 DNA reads TGTGCCAGCAGCTTATCTTCGGGGAGTCAGTATGGCTACACCTTC.

V gene TRBV20-1 combines with J gene TRBJ2-7, with 9 positions matching TRBD1. J was trimmed by 7 bases and V by 5 bases; bases with no gene match: 3. The CDR3 runs to 11 residues. Germline assignment: CDR1 DFQATT and CDR2 SNEGSKA (reference sequence). CDR3 sequence: CSADRGREQYF. DNA of the CDR3: TGCAGTGCTGACAGGGGGAGAGAGCAGTACTTC.

V and J are TRBV12-3 or TRBV12-4 and TRBJ1-5; D uncertain. Trimming stripped 3 bases from V and 7 bases from J, with 10 bases between. There are 13 residues in the CDR3. For the CDR3, the DNA is TGTGCCAGCAGTTTTTCCTCTCTGCAGCCCCAGCATTTT. Amino acid sequence: CASSFSSLQPQHF.

This chain's CDR3 is CASSHRTGIYNEQFF. In nucleotides, the CDR3 is TGTGCCAGCAGCCACCGGACAGGGATCTACAATGAGCAGTTCTTC. V gene TRBV11-2 combines with J gene TRBJ2-1; TRBD1 aligns across 8 bases. Trimming at V came to 5 bases and at J to 3 bases, leaving 6 bases not matched to a gene. The CDR3 has 15 amino acids. Germline V lookup: CDR1 SGHAT, CDR2 FQNNGV.

The chain is built from TRBV18 and TRBJ2-3; maybe TRBD2 (5 bases). Trimming removed 4 bases from V and 5 bases from J, with 7 bases in between. The CDR3 is made up of 12 amino acids. Germline V gene lookup returns CDR1 KGHSH and CDR2 LQKENI. The CDR3 reads CASSQGRDTQYF. CDR3 sequence (DNA): TGTGCCAGCTCACAAGGGAGAGATACGCAGTATTTT.

The CDR3 DNA reads as TGTGCCAGCAGTCAACCTTCGACAGGCATCTATGGCTACACCTTC. It yields the protein CASSQPSTGIYGYTF. The chain combines TRBV27 with TRBJ1-2; a possible D gene is TRBD1 (6 bases). Deletions cut 5 bases from V and 4 bases from J, with 17 bases between. There are 15 residues in the CDR3. Germline CDR1 is MNHEY and CDR2 is SMNVEV (reference sequence).

V and J are TRBV5-1 and TRBJ2-7; TRBD2 agrees at 9 bases. The germline gives CDR1 SGHRS, CDR2 YFSETQ. Trimming cost V 2 bases and J 5 bases; bases outside gene matches: 14. This CDR3 comprises 17 residues. The chain's CDR3 is CASSFRAGSGSSNEQYF. CDR3 nucleotides: TGCGCCAGCAGCTTTCGGGCGGGTAGCGGGAGTTCCAACGAGCAGTACTTC.

The chain has TRBV12-1 and TRBJ1-4; TRBD1 is the table's D call, not checked against the DNA. TRBV12-1 is given as a pseudogene. This CDR3 is 17 amino acids long. The chain's CDR3 is CASSKRQGAPTNEKLFF. The CDR3, as DNA: TGTGCCAGCAGCAAACGACAGGGGGCGCCAACTAATGAAAAACTGTTTTTT.

The chain joins TRBV7-6 to TRBJ1-2, with 7 bases aligning to TRBD1. The CDR3 has 16 residues. The trim removed 5 bases at V and 7 bases at J, leaving 16 bases unmatched. Germline V gives CDR1 SGHVS, CDR2 FNYEAQ. The DNA for the CDR3 is TGTGCCAGCAGCCAAGAATTTGGACAGGATGACTGTGGCTACACCTTC. As protein: CASSQEFGQDDCGYTF.

V and J are TRBV6-2 or TRBV6-3 and TRBJ1-3; TRBD1 agrees at 11 bases. The V segment lost 5 bases and the J segment 8 bases; nucleotides outside the gene matches: 8. Germline V lookup: CDR1 MNHEY, CDR2 SVGEGT. The CDR3 length is 15 residues. CDR3: CASSRGQGAVYTIYF. In DNA, the CDR3 is TGTGCCAGCAGTCGCGGACAGGGGGCGGTTTACACCATATATTTT.

This sequence joins TRBV5-4 and TRBJ2-1; 10 nucleotides match TRBD2. Unmatched junction bases numbered 6, after V lost 4 bases and J lost 5 bases. The CDR3 covers 15 residues. The V gene's germline CDR1 is SGHNT and CDR2 YYREEE (reference sequence). The CDR3 here is CASSLTSGAHNEQFF. DNA of the CDR3: TGTGCCAGCAGCCTCACTAGCGGGGCTCACAATGAGCAGTTCTTC.

This sequence joins TRBV6-6 and TRBJ2-5; TRBD1 agrees at 9 bases. Trimming removed 2 bases from V and 3 bases from J; junction bases left unmatched: 4. This CDR3 comprises 15 residues. Germline values: CDR1 MNHNY, CDR2 SVGAGI (reference sequence). In nucleotides, the CDR3 is TGTGCCAGCAGTTACCGGGGACAGGGTGAAGAGACCCAGTACTTC. Its protein is CASSYRGQGEETQYF.